This TCR beta chain was captured in a study of cytomegalovirus exposure and HLA in healthy donors. This clone is a singleton in its sample. The CDR3 runs to 16 residues. Losses at the gene ends were 4 bases for V and 8 bases for J; bases not matched to a gene: 8. Germline-derived CDR1 and CDR2 are MNHNS and SASEGT. Use of 60 Vbeta and 13 Jbeta primers characterized the PCR. Libraries were prepared by immunoSEQ multiplex PCR; TCRdb keeps only in-frame clonotypes and omits some of them. The data show about 140,000 clones, around 83% seen once. V and J are TRBV6-1 and TRBJ1-6; 10 bases line up with TRBD1. The sequence was collected from a man in his forties or fifties in good health and CMV-seropositive. Sequencing used PBMCs. CDR3 in DNA: TGTGCCAGCAGTGCTCCGGGACAGGGGAAAGATTCACCCCTCCACTTT. Its translation: CASSAPGQGKDSPLHF.